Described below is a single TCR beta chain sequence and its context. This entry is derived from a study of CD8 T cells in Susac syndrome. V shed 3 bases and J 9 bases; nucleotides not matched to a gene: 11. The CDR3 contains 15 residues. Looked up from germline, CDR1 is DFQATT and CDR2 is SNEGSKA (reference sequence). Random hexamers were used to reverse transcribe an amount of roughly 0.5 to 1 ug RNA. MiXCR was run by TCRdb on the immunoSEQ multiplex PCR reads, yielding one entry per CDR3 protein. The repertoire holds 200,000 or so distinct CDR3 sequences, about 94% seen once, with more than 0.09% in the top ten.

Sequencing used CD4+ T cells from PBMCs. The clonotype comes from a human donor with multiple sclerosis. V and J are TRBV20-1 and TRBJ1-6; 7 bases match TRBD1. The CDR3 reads CSASETGIRGSPLHF. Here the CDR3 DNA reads TGCAGTGCTAGCGAGACAGGGATTCGGGGTTCACCCCTCCACTTT.